This TCR beta chain comes out of a study of identical twins. Overall study findings and caveats: For out-of-frame beta sequences, excess twin sharing was weaker. Zero-insertion findings could be partly confounded by invariant cells (MAIT and iNKT cells). Out-of-frame sharing of TCR alpha in monozygotic twins was underestimated by models.

Germline loops: CDR1 DFQATT, CDR2 SNEGSKA (reference sequence). This CDR3 contains 17 residues. Regarding this clonotype: The target antigen is unknown. The junction and the germline gene differ at one end; a read error may be behind it.

A universal primer site was incorporated via template switching, and the cDNA contained unique molecular identifiers. TCRdb ran MiXCR on the 5' RACE reads and lists one entry per CDR3 protein. This sample has around 510,000 distinct CDR3 sequences; approximately 15% occur once, and the top ten carry approximately 1%. These same data were also listed under a study on yellow fever vaccine responses in identical twins.

The sequenced sample was CD4+ T cells sorted from blood. This sequence joins TRBV20-1 and TRBJ2-3, with D perhaps matching TRBD2 (5 bases). The origin of this receptor is a woman younger than 30 in good health. CDR3 region: CCATSPVEGIFTDTQYF. CDR3 bases: TGCTGTGCTACGTCACCCGTCGAGGGAATCTTCACAGATACGCAGTATTTT.